This TCR beta chain appears in the sequencing data of a study of shared clonotypes between healthy human individuals. At the level of the study: A couple of female and a few male donors aged 18 to 49 were enrolled.

A note on this clone: Additional DNA sequences in this sample encode the identical CDR3.

Splitting of each subset's genomic DNA was done evenly across several immunoSEQ plates. Some clones are missing from TCRdb's copy, which holds only in-frame ones; the method was immunoSEQ multiplex PCR. The sample shows a few hundred thousand clones, about 74% of them seen only once. The sample taken for sequencing was memory CD4+ T cells sorted from blood. Subset: CD45RA-negative fraction. The origin of this receptor is a man aged 25-45 years in good health.

CDR3 protein: CSARFPDTQYF. DNA for the CDR3: TGCAGTGCTAGGTTTCCAGATACGCAGTATTTT. The rearrangement joins TRBV20-1 to TRBJ2-3; D is unresolved. Germline CDR1 DFQATT, CDR2 SNEGSKA (reference sequence). The CDR3 extends over 11 amino acids. The germline V and J ends were trimmed by 3 bases and 4 bases, with 5 bases remaining between them.